One and the same sample provided the 32 T cell receptor beta chains below, sequenced in a study of shared clonotypes between healthy human individuals. The protocol was immunoSEQ multiplex PCR, while the TCRdb copy is restricted to in-frame clones and leaves out a portion. The sample consists of about 2 million clones, about 95% of them appearing once. Only CD45RO-negative cells positively selected for CCR7 counted as naive CD8 cells, so terminally differentiated effector memory CD45RA+ cells were excluded. Source material: naive CD8+ T cells sorted from blood. The receptors derive from a man in his late teens or twenties in good health.

The chain carries TRBV5-1 and TRBJ2-7; the match to TRBD1 covers 7 bases. The CDR3 length is 15 residues. The germline V gene encodes CDR1 SGHRS and CDR2 YFSETQ. The trim removed 4 bases at V and 7 bases at J, leaving 14 bases unmatched. CDR3 region: CASSRTGVKGWEQYF. CDR3 nucleotide sequence: TGCGCCAGCAGCCGAACAGGGGTAAAAGGGTGGGAGCAGTACTTC. Looking up the rest from reference TRBV5-1 and TRBJ2-7 gives the full variable domain: KAGVTQTPRYLIKTRGQQVTLSCSPISGHRSVSWYQQTPGQGLQFLFEYFSETQRNKGNFPGRFSGRQFSNSRSEMNVSTLELGDSALYLCASSRTGVKGWEQYFGPGTRLTVT.

The V gene is TRBV7-9, the J gene TRBJ1-1; a weak D match, TRBD1 (5 bases). Germline V lookup: CDR1 SEHNR, CDR2 FQNEAQ (reference sequence). The CDR3 consists of 16 residues. V lost 5 bases to trimming and J lost 0 bases, with 16 bases between them. CDR3 protein: CASSPHSGEMNTEAFF. The CDR3 DNA reads as TGTGCCAGCAGCCCCCACTCGGGGGAGATGAACACTGAAGCTTTCTTT.

This chain links TRBV4-3 with TRBJ2-7; D is ambiguous. Germline V lookup: CDR1 LGHNA, CDR2 YSLEER. CDR3 length: 15 residues. The V and J ends lost 0 bases and 2 bases respectively, with 11 bases between them. CDR3 coding DNA: TGCGCCAGCAGCCAAGATTCCGGGCCGGCCTACGAGCAGTACTTC. Translation: CASSQDSGPAYEQYF.

This clone was recorded only once. The V gene is TRBV12-5, the J gene TRBJ2-5; TRBD1 matches 10 bases. V lost 5 bases and J lost 4; bases outside the gene matches: 4. This CDR3 has 14 amino acids. Germline V CDR1 and CDR2: LGHNT, FRNRAP. The CDR3 bases are TGTGCTAGTGGTCCCGGGACAGGGGTAGAGACCCAGTACTTC. Encoded protein: CASGPGTGVETQYF.

The chain has TRBV5-6 and TRBJ2-1, with 15 bases that match TRBD2. J lost 9 bases, V lost 4 bases, and 11 bases had no gene match. The CDR3 is made up of 17 amino acids. Per germline, CDR1 SGHDT and CDR2 YYEEEE. CDR3 amino acids: CASSPTGLAGGPIEQFF. CDR3 nucleotides: TGTGCCAGCAGCCCAACTGGACTAGCGGGGGGGCCGATTGAGCAGTTCTTC.

The rearrangement links TRBV10-3 to TRBJ1-5; D not resolved. The CDR3 is 13 residues long. V was clipped by 6 bases and J by 6 bases, with 12 bases between them. Germline assignment: CDR1 ENHRY and CDR2 SYGVKD. CDR3 nucleotides: TGTGCCATCAGGGAAGCAGGCGGTCAGCCCCAGCATTTT. This translates into CAIREAGGQPQHF.

The rearrangement uses TRBV13 and TRBJ2-7, with 10 bases aligning to TRBD2. V lost 5 bases and J lost 0; bases outside the gene matches: 7. The CDR3 has 16 residues. Germline V gene data show CDR1 as PRHDT and CDR2 as FYEKMQ (reference sequence). The DNA for the CDR3 is TGTGCCAGCAGCGCCGGGACTAGCGCGCGCTCCTACGAGCAGTACTTC. Its protein is CASSAGTSARSYEQYF.

V gene TRBV28 combines with J gene TRBJ1-2; D is undetermined. This CDR3 is built from 14 residues. Looked up from germline, CDR1 is MDHEN and CDR2 is SYDVKM. V was trimmed by 6 bases and J by 4 bases, leaving 15 bases between them. Here the CDR3 reads CASSGLRGPYGYTF. CDR3 DNA: TGTGCCAGCAGCGGACTCCGAGGGCCCTATGGCTACACCTTC.

This clone was detected only once. This chain uses TRBV7-8 with TRBJ2-1, with 13 bases that match TRBD2. The CDR3 is 17 amino acids. Germline CDR1 reads SGHVS; CDR2 reads FQNEAQ. J lost 3 bases, V lost 5 bases, and 7 bases had no gene match. DNA of the CDR3: TGTGCCAGCAGCCCCTTACTAGCGGGAGGGATCTACAATGAGCAGTTCTTC. Translation: CASSPLLAGGIYNEQFF.

This clone was detected only once. The genes are TRBV30 and TRBJ2-2; 7 nucleotides agree with TRBD2. The CDR3 sequence is 14 residues long. Germline V CDR1 and CDR2: GTSNPN, SVGIG (reference sequence). The V gene end was trimmed by 5 bases and the J gene end by 4 bases; junction bases not matched to a gene: 7. The CDR3, as DNA: TGTGCCTGGGGCTGGGACTACTTCACCGGGGAGCTGTTTTTT. It specifies CAWGWDYFTGELFF.

This clone has only a few counts. Other DNA sequences from this sample encode an identical CDR3 as well. This chain uses TRBV7-9 with TRBJ2-7, with unresolved D. The ends were cut back, 1 base at V and 2 bases at J, with 3 bases in the middle. From germline, CDR1 is SEHNR and CDR2 FQNEAQ (reference sequence). This CDR3 is 12 amino acids long. The CDR3 spells CASSLGAYEQYF. CDR3 sequence (DNA): TGTGCCAGCAGCTTAGGAGCCTACGAGCAGTACTTC. The full variable domain, completed using reference TRBV7-9 and TRBJ2-7, is DTGVSQNPRHKITKRGQNVTFRCDPISEHNRLYWYRQTLGQGPEFLTYFQNEAQLEKSRLLSDRFSAERPKGSFSTLEIQRTEQGDSAMYLCASSLGAYEQYFGPGTRLTVT.

This chain uses TRBV29-1 with TRBJ2-1; D remains ambiguous. V dropped 2 bases and J dropped 0 bases, with 23 bases sitting between them. This CDR3 has 19 residues. From germline, CDR1 is SQVTM and CDR2 ANQGSEA. CDR3 coding DNA: TGCAGCGTTGAAAATTCGGTACACAAGACTCTCGGCTCCTACAATGAGCAGTTCTTC. It codes for CSVENSVHKTLGSYNEQFF.

The chain uses TRBV13 and TRBJ2-7; D remains ambiguous. Between the trimmed V and J ends, which lost 7 bases and 1 base, there was a span of 8 bases. The CDR3 extends over 12 amino acids. CDR1 PRHDT and CDR2 FYEKMQ come from the germline V gene (reference sequence). CDR3 region: CASTSGSYEQYF. DNA for the CDR3: TGTGCCAGCACGAGTGGATCCTACGAGCAGTACTTC. Complete variable domain (other parts from reference TRBV13 and TRBJ2-7): AAGVIQSPRHLIKEKRETATLKCYPIPRHDTVYWYQQGPGQDPQFLISFYEKMQSDKGSIPDRFSAQQFSDYHSELNMSSLELGDSALYFCASTSGSYEQYFGPGTRLTVT.

In DNA, the CDR3 is TGCGCCAGCAGCCAACCGAAAGCGGGGTCTAGCACAGATACGCAGTATTTT. It translates to CASSQPKAGSSTDTQYF. The J gene is TRBJ2-3, the V gene TRBV4-1; TRBD2 agrees at 7 bases. This CDR3 contains 17 residues. The J segment lost 0 bases and the V segment lost 2 bases, leaving 8 bases of the junction unmatched. From germline, CDR1 is MGHRA and CDR2 YSYEKL.

The chain couples TRBV4-1 to TRBJ1-5; D gene ambiguous. This CDR3 is built from 13 residues. Trimming shortened V by 1 base and J by 9 bases, and 10 bases separated the two germline ends. Germline values: CDR1 MGHRA, CDR2 YSYEKL. The CDR3 coding sequence is TGCGCCAGCAGCCAAGTCCTGGCTTCGCCCCAGCATTTT. Translation: CASSQVLASPQHF.

The rearrangement links TRBV28 to TRBJ1-3, with D perhaps matching TRBD1 (5 bases). Between the trimmed V and J ends, which lost 5 bases and 0 bases, there was a span of 11 bases. The germline V gene has CDR1 MDHEN and CDR2 SYDVKM. The CDR3 totals 15 residues. In DNA form, the CDR3 reads TGTGCCAGCAGTGTGACAGCCAACTCTGGAAACACCATATATTTT. It translates to CASSVTANSGNTIYF.

This clone was observed a single time. This chain links TRBV4-1 with TRBJ2-3, with a possible D match to TRBD1 (5 bases). CDR1 MGHRA and CDR2 YSYEKL come from the germline V gene. Trimming removed 4 bases from V and 2 bases from J, with 16 bases in between. The CDR3 contains 16 residues. CDR3 sequence (DNA): TGCGCCAGCAGCCTAAGGCCGGCAGGGAACACAGATACGCAGTATTTT. Translated, it gives CASSLRPAGNTDTQYF.

V gene TRBV27 combines with J gene TRBJ2-7; 8 nucleotides line up with TRBD1. The V and J ends lost 4 bases and 10 bases, in that order; junction bases with no gene match: 6. Per germline, CDR1 MNHEY and CDR2 SMNVEV (reference sequence). The CDR3 is made up of 12 amino acids. The CDR3 DNA follows: TGTGCCAGCAGTTCAAGACAGGGGATACAGTACTTC. This gives the protein CASSSRQGIQYF.

The J gene is TRBJ1-4, the V gene TRBV11-3, with 7 nucleotides matching TRBD1. Per germline, CDR1 SGHNT and CDR2 YENEEA. The CDR3 has 15 amino acids. Trimming cost V 5 bases and J 5 bases; bases outside gene matches: 8. The DNA for the CDR3 is TGTGCCAGCAGCCAACAGGGGTTCCGCAATGAAAAACTGTTTTTT. Its translation is CASSQQGFRNEKLFF. Variable domain in full (rest from reference TRBV11-3 and TRBJ1-4): EAGVVQSPRYKIIEKKQPVAFWCNPISGHNTLYWYLQNLGQGPELLIRYENEEAVDDSQLPKDRFSAERLKGVDSTLKIQPAELGDSAVYLCASSQQGFRNEKLFFGSGTQLSVL.

This clone occurred a few times. The same CDR3 is also encoded by other DNA sequences in this sample. The J gene is TRBJ2-1, the V gene TRBV7-9; the D is unclear. Trimming took off 1 base at V and 8 bases at J, with 6 bases between the two ends. This CDR3 contains 12 residues. Per the germline V gene, CDR1 is SEHNR and CDR2 is FQNEAQ (reference sequence). The CDR3 DNA reads as TGTGCCAGCAGCTTAGGGGGATATGAGCAGTTCTTC. Translating gives CASSLGGYEQFF.

This clone is a singleton in its sample. The rearrangement uses TRBV19 and TRBJ1-6; 7 positions match TRBD1. Germline V lookup: CDR1 LNHDA, CDR2 SQIVND (reference sequence). V gave up 9 bases and J gave up 9 bases; unmatched junction bases: 8. CDR3 length: 13 residues. CDR3 nucleotides: TGTGCCAGCCAGACAGGGATGGGTTCACCCCTCCACTTT. This encodes CASQTGMGSPLHF.

The rearrangement uses TRBV6-5 and TRBJ1-5; maybe TRBD1 (5 bases). V lost 2 bases and J 5 bases, leaving 16 bases between the germline ends. The CDR3 totals 16 residues. CDR1 is MNHEY and CDR2 is SVGAGI in the germline V gene. The CDR3 sequence is CASSYGPDNAYQPQHF. CDR3 sequence (DNA): TGTGCCAGCAGTTACGGCCCGGACAATGCCTATCAGCCCCAGCATTTT.

V is TRBV7-9 and J is TRBJ2-7; 8 bases map to TRBD2. The CDR3 sequence is 16 residues long. Germline V gene lookup returns CDR1 SEHNR and CDR2 FQNEAQ (reference sequence). The V and J ends lost 5 bases and 1 base, in that order; junction bases with no gene match: 10. CDR3 protein: CASSPISGTPSYEQYF. CDR3 coding DNA: TGTGCCAGCAGCCCTATTAGCGGGACTCCTTCCTACGAGCAGTACTTC.

The chain couples TRBV28 to TRBJ1-5; weak D call: TRBD1 (6 bases). Per the germline V gene, CDR1 is MDHEN and CDR2 is SYDVKM. The CDR3 length is 16 residues. Trimming removed 5 bases from V and 1 base from J, with 15 bases in between. The CDR3 loop reads CASSLTGFGSNQPQHF. The CDR3 DNA reads TGTGCCAGCAGTCTCACAGGGTTTGGGAGCAATCAGCCCCAGCATTTT.

The genes are TRBV2 and TRBJ1-4, with unresolved D. The CDR3 contains 15 residues. Trimming cost V 3 bases and J 6 bases, with 14 bases left between them. Per germline, CDR1 SNHLY and CDR2 FYNNEI. DNA for the CDR3: TGTGCCAGCAGTGATTCAGGTTTTTATGATGAAAAACTGTTTTTT. Amino acids: CASSDSGFYDEKLFF.

This clone occurred once. The rearrangement uses TRBV6-6 and TRBJ1-4; no definite D call. V lost 0 bases to trimming and J lost 6 bases, with 8 bases between them. The CDR3 totals 14 residues. CDR1 and CDR2 (germline): MNHNY, SVGAGI (reference sequence). In DNA form, the CDR3 reads TGTGCCAGCAGTTACTCCCGAGAGGATGAAAAACTGTTTTTT. Translating it yields CASSYSREDEKLFF.

As to this clone: Other DNA sequences in this sample translate to the same CDR3. J is TRBJ2-1 and V is TRBV6-4; the D gene is possibly TRBD2 (6 bases). Trimming took 0 bases from V and 10 from J, leaving 7 bases between them. This CDR3 is 12 amino acids long. Looked up from germline, CDR1 is MRHNA and CDR2 is SNTAGT. CDR3 in DNA: TGTGCCAGCAGTGACTCGGCGGGAGAGCAGTTCTTC. This sequence encodes CASSDSAGEQFF.

This chain's CDR3 is CASSQDSGSYEKLFF. The CDR3, as DNA: TGCGCCAGCAGCCAAGACTCGGGCAGCTATGAAAAACTGTTTTTT. The chain carries TRBV4-3 and TRBJ1-4, with D unclear. The CDR3 runs to 15 residues. Per the germline V gene, CDR1 is LGHNA and CDR2 is YSLEER. V shed 0 bases and J shed 6 bases, with 11 bases lying between them.

The chain joins TRBV21-1 to TRBJ1-2; TRBD1, the table's D call, was not compared with the DNA. TRBV21-1 is deemed a pseudogene. The CDR3 length is 13 residues. The CDR3 loop is CASPRDRVFSYTF. In nucleotides, the CDR3 is TGTGCCAGCCCCCGGGACAGGGTTTTTAGCTACACCTTC.

V gene TRBV27 combines with J gene TRBJ2-7; 7 positions match TRBD1. CDR3 length equals 14 residues. With V trimmed by 5 bases and J by 2 bases, 6 bases remained unmatched. Germline CDR1 reads MNHEY; CDR2 reads SMNVEV (reference sequence). CDR3 DNA: TGTGCCAGCAGTGGGACAGCGAGTACCTACGAGCAGTACTTC. It encodes CASSGTASTYEQYF.

The rearrangement uses TRBV10-3 and TRBJ2-3; D possibly uses TRBD1 or TRBD2 (6 bases each). Trimming pared 8 bases from V and 1 base from J, leaving 16 bases between. CDR3 length: 15 residues. Germline lookup yields CDR1 ENHRY and CDR2 SYGVKD. DNA for the CDR3: TGTGCCATCCAAGGGGGGCCAGCCGGCACAGATACGCAGTATTTT. Translated, it gives CAIQGGPAGTDTQYF.

The rearrangement uses TRBV7-8 and TRBJ1-1, with D hard to call. Trimming removed 5 bases at V and 7 bases at J, with 14 bases between. The CDR3 contains 13 residues. Germline V gene sequence: CDR1 SGHVS, CDR2 FQNEAQ. In nucleotides, the CDR3 is TGTGCCAGCAGCATCTCACAGAGCCTTGAAGCTTTCTTT. Translating it yields CASSISQSLEAFF.